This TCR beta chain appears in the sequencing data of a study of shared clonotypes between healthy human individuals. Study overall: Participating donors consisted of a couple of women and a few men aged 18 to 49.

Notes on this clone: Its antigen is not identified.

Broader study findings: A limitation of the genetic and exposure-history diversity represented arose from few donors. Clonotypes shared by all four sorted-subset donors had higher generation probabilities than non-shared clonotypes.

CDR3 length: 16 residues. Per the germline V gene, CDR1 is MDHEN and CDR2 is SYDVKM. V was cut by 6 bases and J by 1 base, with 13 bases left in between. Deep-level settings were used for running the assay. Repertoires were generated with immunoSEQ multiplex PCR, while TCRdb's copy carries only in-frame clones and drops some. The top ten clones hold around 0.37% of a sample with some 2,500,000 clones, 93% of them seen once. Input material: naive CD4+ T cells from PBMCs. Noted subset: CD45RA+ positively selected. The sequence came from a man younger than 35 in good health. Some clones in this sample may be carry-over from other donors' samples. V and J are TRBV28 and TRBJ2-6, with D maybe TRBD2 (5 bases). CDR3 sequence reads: CASSLLRESGANVLTF. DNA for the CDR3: TGTGCCAGCAGCCTCTTGAGGGAGTCTGGGGCCAACGTCCTGACTTTC.